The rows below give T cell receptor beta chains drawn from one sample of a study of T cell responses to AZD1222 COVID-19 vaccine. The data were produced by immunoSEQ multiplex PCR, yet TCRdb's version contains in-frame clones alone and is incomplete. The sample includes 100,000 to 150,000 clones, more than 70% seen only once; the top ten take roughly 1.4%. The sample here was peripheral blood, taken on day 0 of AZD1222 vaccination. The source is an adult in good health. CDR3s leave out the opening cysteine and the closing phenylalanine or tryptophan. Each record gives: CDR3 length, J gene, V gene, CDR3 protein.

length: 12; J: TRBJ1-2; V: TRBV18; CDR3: ASSPPSGLPGYT
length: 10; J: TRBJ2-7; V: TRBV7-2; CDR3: ASMNGGYEQY
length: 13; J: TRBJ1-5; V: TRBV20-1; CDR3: SASITDYSNQPQH
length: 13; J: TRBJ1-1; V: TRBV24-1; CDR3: ATSDPGQGKTEAF
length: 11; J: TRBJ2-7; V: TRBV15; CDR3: ATSRVGGRGQY
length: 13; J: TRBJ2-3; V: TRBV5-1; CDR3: ASSLPGLSTDTQY
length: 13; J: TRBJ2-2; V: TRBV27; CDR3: ASTLWPRNTGELF
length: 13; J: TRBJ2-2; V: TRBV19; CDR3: ASSFTGANTGELF
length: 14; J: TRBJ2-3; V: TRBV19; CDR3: ASSMVLGQGSYTQY
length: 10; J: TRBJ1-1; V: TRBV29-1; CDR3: SVEVVGVGAF
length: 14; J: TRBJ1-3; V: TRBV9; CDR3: ASSEGQGFSGNTIY